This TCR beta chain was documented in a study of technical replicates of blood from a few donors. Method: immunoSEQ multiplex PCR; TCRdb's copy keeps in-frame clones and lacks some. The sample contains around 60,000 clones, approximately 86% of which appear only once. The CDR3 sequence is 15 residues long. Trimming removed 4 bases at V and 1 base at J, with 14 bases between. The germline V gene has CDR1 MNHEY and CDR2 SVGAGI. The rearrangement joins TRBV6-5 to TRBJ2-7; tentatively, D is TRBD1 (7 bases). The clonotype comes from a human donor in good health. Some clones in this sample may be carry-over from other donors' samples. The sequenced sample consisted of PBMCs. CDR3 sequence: CASSSAGTDSYEQYF. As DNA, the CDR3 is TGTGCCAGCAGTTCCGCGGGGACAGATTCCTACGAGCAGTACTTC.